The clone carrying this T cell receptor beta chain has a single count. Clones were sequenced by immunoSEQ multiplex PCR, and TCRdb holds only the in-frame ones, with some missing. In the table there are roughly 200,000 clones, around nine tenths of which are singletons. This entry is derived from a study of T cell responses to AZD1222 COVID-19 vaccine. CDR1 and CDR2 from the germline V gene are MNHEY and SVGAGI. V shed 3 bases and J 4 bases; nucleotides not matched to a gene: 7. CDR3 length: 15 residues. The sample here was peripheral blood, taken on day 0 of AZD1222 vaccination. The chain is built from TRBV6-5 and TRBJ2-7; 9 nucleotides line up with TRBD1. The sequence came from an adult in good health. The CDR3 here is CASSYGQGKLYEQYF. In DNA, the CDR3 is TGTGCCAGCAGTTATGGACAGGGGAAACTATACGAGCAGTACTTC.